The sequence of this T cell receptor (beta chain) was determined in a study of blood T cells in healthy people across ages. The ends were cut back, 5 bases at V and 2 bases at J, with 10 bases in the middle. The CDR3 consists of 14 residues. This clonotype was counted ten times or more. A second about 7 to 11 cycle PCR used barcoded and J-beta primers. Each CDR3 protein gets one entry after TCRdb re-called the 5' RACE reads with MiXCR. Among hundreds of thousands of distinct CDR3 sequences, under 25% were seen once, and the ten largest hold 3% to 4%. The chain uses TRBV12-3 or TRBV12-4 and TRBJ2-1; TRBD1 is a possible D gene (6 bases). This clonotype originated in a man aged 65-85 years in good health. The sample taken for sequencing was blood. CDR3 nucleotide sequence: TGTGCCAGCAGTCCGTGGGACACCTACAATGAGCAGTTCTTC. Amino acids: CASSPWDTYNEQFF.